This record concerns one T cell receptor (beta chain) sequence. No antigen is known for it. TCRdb's copy holds only in-frame clones and misses some; the assay was immunoSEQ multiplex PCR. Among 100,000 or so clones listed, about 92% were seen once. The data are from a study of graft-versus-host responses after intestinal transplantation. Germline CDR1 and CDR2: SGHTA and FQGNSA. V was clipped by 2 bases and J by 4 bases, with 14 bases between them. The length of the CDR3 is 16 residues. Study observations and caveats: Present in recipient marrow, GvH clones included some that appeared first in ileum or blood. Peak circulating GvH clone levels tracked with early post-transplant HvG declines. Within allografts, high graft-versus-host to host-versus-graft clonal ratios were seen among patients with graft-donor T cell macrochimerism.

The material sequenced was unstimulated CD8+ T cells sorted from spleen or lymph node cells, taken before intestinal transplant. This TCR derives from a human donor who received an intestinal transplant. The chain carries TRBV7-2 and TRBJ2-2, with a tentative D call TRBD2 (6 bases). CDR3 sequence (DNA): TGTGCCAGCAGCTTACGAGGGCGGGGAAGCACCGGGGAGCTGTTTTTT. Translating gives CASSLRGRGSTGELFF.